These 31 T cell receptor beta chains came from one sample sequenced in a study of CD8+ T cells in alopecia areata (dated by TCRdb to 2017 to 2018). The time point label on this specimen signifies: less than 25 weeks on oral tofacitinib. Taken with the paper, the label for treatment or condition translates to: oral pan-JAK inhibitor, 5-10 mg twice daily. Library method: the immunoSEQ multiplex PCR assay. RNA was extracted from all samples and reverse transcribed into cDNA as template for TCR sequencing. This is the immuneACCESS table as TCRdb keeps it, with only in-frame sequences that have V and J called. A part of the clones is gone; compared with another copy, unresolved V genes explain less than half, and the rest is unexplained. For this sample there are about 110,000 clones; roughly 50% appear just once. 12% of the sample is taken by the ten largest. The input for sequencing was CD8+ T cells sorted from blood, taken at week 24, from a patient treated with tofacitinib. The source is a human donor with alopecia areata.

The J gene is TRBJ2-1, the V gene TRBV6-5, with D perhaps TRBD1 (6 bases). The CDR3 totals 14 residues. The V end lost 5 bases, the J end lost 10 bases, and 18 bases lay between the germline ends. Germline values: CDR1 MNHEY, CDR2 SVGAGI. Here the CDR3 reads CASSPQGSLGEQFF. CDR3 in DNA: TGTGCCAGCAGTCCTCAGGGGTCCCTAGGGGAGCAGTTCTTC.

The chain carries TRBV4-3 and TRBJ1-2; no clear D gene. The CDR3 is 18 amino acids. CDR1 and CDR2 from the germline V gene are LGHNA and YSLEER. V lost 0 bases and J lost 5, with 22 bases in between. CDR3 protein: CASSQDPTLVTGGYGYTF. The CDR3 DNA sequence: TGCGCCAGCAGCCAAGATCCCACCTTGGTAACGGGTGGATATGGCTACACCTTC.

The chain links TRBV4-3 to TRBJ2-5; TRBD2 agrees at 12 bases. Per the germline V gene, CDR1 is LGHNA and CDR2 is YSLEER. Losses at the gene ends were 4 bases for V and 1 base for J; bases not matched to a gene: 4. The CDR3 totals 16 residues. The CDR3 DNA is TGCGCCAGCAGCCTTACACTAGCGGGGGGCCAAGAGACCCAGTACTTC. It codes for CASSLTLAGGQETQYF.

The V call is TRBV10-2, the J call TRBJ2-1, with no clear D. The CDR3 is 12 amino acids. V lost 5 bases and J 9 bases, leaving 11 bases between the germline ends. Germline V gives CDR1 WSHSY, CDR2 SAAADI. The CDR3 DNA reads as TGCGCCAGCAGTCTCCTTATCGGTGAGCAGTTCTTC. Protein: CASSLLIGEQFF.

This clone showed up just once. The chain links TRBV13 to TRBJ1-1, with D possibly being TRBD1 (5 bases). With 3 bases removed from V and 1 base from J, the gap between germline ends came to 9 bases. CDR3 length: 14 residues. The germline gives CDR1 PRHDT, CDR2 FYEKMQ (reference sequence). DNA for the CDR3: TGTGCCAGCAGCTTTTTAGGGGCGAACACTGAAGCTTTCTTT. Protein product: CASSFLGANTEAFF.

The chain carries TRBV9 and TRBJ1-1, with 8 positions matching TRBD1. The CDR3 has 15 residues. Germline CDR1 and CDR2: SGDLS and YYNGEE. V shed 0 bases and J 4 bases; nucleotides not matched to a gene: 5. The CDR3 DNA reads as TGTGCCAGCAGCGTAGGGAACAGGGGGGTCACTGAAGCTTTCTTT. It is translated as CASSVGNRGVTEAFF.

The gene calls are TRBV6-5 and TRBJ1-2; maybe TRBD1 (5 bases). The CDR3 has 15 residues. Deletions cut 2 bases from V and 1 base from J, with 11 bases between. In germline, CDR1 is MNHEY, CDR2 SVGAGI. The CDR3 sequence: CASSYSEGINYGYTF. CDR3 coding DNA: TGTGCCAGCAGTTACAGTGAGGGGATTAACTATGGCTACACCTTC.

This clone was detected only a few times. This sequence joins TRBV7-3 and TRBJ1-4, with D unresolved. Deletions cut 7 bases from V and 7 bases from J, with 13 bases between. The CDR3 has 13 amino acids. Germline CDR1 is SGHTA and CDR2 is FQGTGA. The CDR3 DNA reads as TGTGCCAGCACAGAGGGTGAGGTTGAAAAACTGTTTTTT. It encodes CASTEGEVEKLFF.

This chain joins TRBV5-4 and TRBJ1-1; 8 bases line up with TRBD1. J lost 0 bases, V lost 3 bases, and 4 bases had no gene match. The CDR3 runs to 15 residues. Germline V gene sequence: CDR1 SGHNT, CDR2 YYREEE (reference sequence). In DNA, the CDR3 is TGTGCCAGCAGCTCTTGGACAGGGATGAACACTGAAGCTTTCTTT. This translates into CASSSWTGMNTEAFF. Filled out from reference TRBV5-4 and TRBJ1-1, the complete variable domain reads ETGVTQSPTHLIKTRGQQVTLRCSSQSGHNTVSWYQQALGQGPQFIFQYYREEENGRGNFPPRFSGLQFPNYSSELNVNALELDDSALYLCASSSWTGMNTEAFFGQGTRLTVV.

The gene calls are TRBV15 and TRBJ1-4; the D is unclear. Trimming removed 5 bases from V and 6 bases from J, with 16 bases in between. The length of the CDR3 is 15 residues. Germline V lookup: CDR1 LNHNV, CDR2 YYDKDF (reference sequence). The CDR3: CATSVSDEVHEKLFF. In DNA, the CDR3 is TGTGCCACCAGCGTAAGCGATGAGGTTCATGAAAAACTGTTTTTT.

The chain couples TRBV5-6 to TRBJ2-6, with D unresolved. This CDR3 region has 15 residues. Germline loops: CDR1 SGHDT, CDR2 YYEEEE. The V end lost 4 bases, the J end lost 0 bases, and 8 bases lay between the germline ends. The CDR3 loop is CASSPHGSGANVLTF. As DNA, the CDR3 is TGTGCCAGCAGCCCTCATGGCTCTGGGGCCAACGTCCTGACTTTC.

The CDR3 DNA reads TGTGCCAGCAGTTCAGCCTCCTACAATGAGCAGTTCTTC. Translation gives CASSSASYNEQFF. This chain links TRBV13 with TRBJ2-1; unclear D gene. Trimming left V 6 bases short and J 0 bases short, with 6 bases between. The germline V gene has CDR1 PRHDT and CDR2 FYEKMQ (reference sequence). The CDR3 consists of 13 residues.

This chain uses TRBV27 with TRBJ1-1, with TRBD1 matching over 7 bases. CDR1 and CDR2 from the germline V gene are MNHEY and SMNVEV (reference sequence). The J segment lost 6 bases and the V segment lost 4 bases, leaving 8 bases of the junction unmatched. The CDR3 runs to 14 residues. The CDR3 region is CASSSEGARPEAFF. CDR3 in DNA: TGTGCCAGCAGTTCTGAGGGGGCGAGACCTGAAGCTTTCTTT.

This clone showed up just once. This chain uses TRBV6-5 with TRBJ1-1, with 8 bases matching TRBD1. The CDR3 length is 15 residues. V lost 2 bases, J lost 6 bases, and 8 bases stayed unmatched. CDR1 and CDR2 (germline): MNHEY, SVGAGI. The CDR3 loop reads CASSYTTGQGSEAFF. Here the CDR3 DNA reads TGTGCCAGCAGTTACACCACCGGACAGGGCTCTGAAGCTTTCTTT.

There are a few counts of this clone. The V and J genes are TRBV27 and TRBJ2-5; D may match TRBD1 or TRBD2 (5 bases each). The CDR3 is made up of 16 amino acids. Trimming took off 0 bases at V and 1 base at J, with 12 bases between the two ends. Germline-derived CDR1 and CDR2 are MNHEY and SMNVEV (reference sequence). CDR3 residues: CASSLSPGTTQETQYF. CDR3 in DNA: TGTGCCAGCAGTTTATCGCCGGGGACCACCCAAGAGACCCAGTACTTC.

The V gene is TRBV18, the J gene TRBJ1-2; a possible D gene is TRBD1 (5 bases). Germline CDR1 reads KGHSH; CDR2 reads LQKENI. There are 14 residues in the CDR3. Trimming cost V 1 base and J 3 bases, with 9 bases left between them. The CDR3 nucleotides are TGTGCCAGCTCACCACGGGGCGCGTACTATGGCTACACCTTC. Protein sequence: CASSPRGAYYGYTF.

This clone has only one observation. The gene calls are TRBV5-1 and TRBJ2-7, with D unresolved. This CDR3 is 15 amino acids long. V was pared by 4 bases and J by 4 bases, with 18 bases between. Germline CDR1 is SGHRS and CDR2 is YFSETQ. In DNA form, the CDR3 reads TGCGCCAGCAGCCCCCAGGACGGGCCTCAATACGAGCAGTACTTC. It translates to CASSPQDGPQYEQYF.

This clone showed up just a few times. The genes are TRBV29-1 and TRBJ2-7; 11 bases line up with TRBD1. The J segment lost 9 bases and the V segment lost 0 bases, leaving 7 bases of the junction unmatched. CDR1 is SQVTM, CDR2 ANQGSEA, per germline. The CDR3 has 14 residues. CDR3 protein: CSVEDRDRGDLQYF. The CDR3 coding sequence is TGCAGCGTTGAAGACCGGGACAGGGGGGACTTGCAGTACTTC.

This rearrangement joins TRBV25-1 to TRBJ2-2, with a weak D call TRBD1 (5 bases). Germline V gives CDR1 MGHDK, CDR2 SYGVNS. Between the trimmed V and J ends, which lost 5 bases and 4 bases, there was a span of 14 bases. The CDR3 is made up of 15 amino acids. The CDR3 DNA is TGTGCCAGCAGTTCCAGCAGGGTGGTCACCGGGGAGCTGTTTTTT. It specifies CASSSSRVVTGELFF.

About this clone: This CDR3 is also generated by other DNA sequences in the sample. This rearrangement joins TRBV4-1 to TRBJ2-1; D perhaps matches TRBD2 (5 bases). There are 15 residues in the CDR3. Germline lookup yields CDR1 MGHRA and CDR2 YSYEKL. Trimming left V 0 bases short and J 0 bases short, with 6 bases between. CDR3 in amino acids: CASSQDGSSYNEQFF. Written as DNA, the CDR3 is TGCGCCAGCAGCCAAGATGGGAGCTCCTACAATGAGCAGTTCTTC.

DNA of the CDR3: TGCGCCAGCAGCCAAGTTTTGGCAGGGGGCAACTACGAGCAGTACTTC. The encoded protein is CASSQVLAGGNYEQYF. The rearrangement uses TRBV4-1 and TRBJ2-7, with 8 bases that match TRBD1. Looked up from germline, CDR1 is MGHRA and CDR2 is YSYEKL. The CDR3 sequence is 16 residues long. Losses at the gene ends were 1 base for V and 3 bases for J; bases not matched to a gene: 8.

The gene calls are TRBV4-3 and TRBJ1-6, with D hard to call. The germline V gene encodes CDR1 LGHNA and CDR2 YSLEER. V lost 1 base and J lost 4, with 8 bases in between. CDR3 size: 15 residues. The CDR3 sequence: CASSQVHGYNSPLHF. Written as DNA, the CDR3 is TGCGCCAGCAGCCAAGTACACGGGTATAATTCACCCCTCCACTTT.

The chain uses TRBV16 and TRBJ1-2; possible D gene TRBD1, 6 bases. V was pared by 2 bases and J by 3 bases, with 16 bases between. Germline lookup yields CDR1 KGHSY and CDR2 FQNENV. CDR3 length equals 16 residues. The CDR3 DNA reads TGTGCCAGCAGCCAAGGAGCCAGGGGCTGGGACTATGGCTACACCTTC. It specifies CASSQGARGWDYGYTF.

V is TRBV13 and J is TRBJ1-2; no clear D gene. The germline CDR1 and CDR2 sequences are PRHDT and FYEKMQ (reference sequence). This CDR3 contains 14 residues. Trimming took 0 bases from V and 0 from J, leaving 5 bases between them. CDR3 loop: CASSLGKTNYGYTF. The CDR3 DNA reads TGTGCCAGCAGCTTAGGGAAGACTAACTATGGCTACACCTTC. Full variable domain (rest looked up from reference TRBV13 and TRBJ1-2): AAGVIQSPRHLIKEKRETATLKCYPIPRHDTVYWYQQGPGQDPQFLISFYEKMQSDKGSIPDRFSAQQFSDYHSELNMSSLELGDSALYFCASSLGKTNYGYTFGSGTRLTVV.

The CDR3 bases are TGTGCCAGCAGCTCTAAGGAGATCATGGGGACAGATACGCAGTATTTT. Its translation: CASSSKEIMGTDTQYF. The rearrangement links TRBV13 to TRBJ2-3, with D uncertain. CDR1 is PRHDT and CDR2 is FYEKMQ in the germline V gene (reference sequence). The CDR3 covers 16 residues. V lost 4 bases to trimming and J lost 3 bases, with 17 bases between them.

Only one count was recorded for this clone. The chain has TRBV4-1 and TRBJ2-5, with no clear D. The germline V and J ends were trimmed by 0 bases and 4 bases, with 6 bases remaining between them. This CDR3 is 13 amino acids long. From germline, CDR1 is MGHRA and CDR2 YSYEKL. In nucleotides, the CDR3 is TGCGCCAGCAGCCAAGATCGGTTAGAGACCCAGTACTTC. Translated, it gives CASSQDRLETQYF.

The table lists this clone with a few counts. The chain joins TRBV6-4 to TRBJ2-3; TRBD2 matches at 7 bases. Trimming took 8 bases from V and 1 from J; bases not matched to a gene: 6. Germline CDR1 is MRHNA and CDR2 is SNTAGT. The CDR3 is made up of 14 amino acids. The CDR3 DNA reads TGTGCCAGCTCCCCTAGCGGCGGCACAGATACGCAGTATTTT. Its translation: CASSPSGGTDTQYF.

The rearrangement uses TRBV4-1 and TRBJ2-2; 8 bases match TRBD2. Trimming cost V 4 bases and J 5 bases; bases outside gene matches: 9. The CDR3 is made up of 16 amino acids. CDR1 and CDR2 from the germline V gene are MGHRA and YSYEKL. The CDR3 protein is CASSPTGGAVTGELFF. The CDR3 nucleotides read TGCGCCAGCAGCCCTACCGGGGGGGCCGTAACCGGGGAGCTGTTTTTT.

The V call is TRBV30, the J call TRBJ2-5; perhaps TRBD2 as D (6 bases). Germline CDR1 is GTSNPN and CDR2 is SVGIG (reference sequence). The CDR3 contains 13 residues. The germline V and J ends were trimmed by 3 bases and 1 base, with 9 bases remaining between them. The CDR3 bases are TGTGCCTGGAGGGGACTTCTCCAAGAGACCCAGTACTTC. Translation gives CAWRGLLQETQYF.

V is TRBV2 and J is TRBJ2-7; the D gene is possibly TRBD1 (5 bases). V lost 2 bases to trimming and J lost 4 bases, with 18 bases between them. The CDR3 is made up of 16 amino acids. Germline CDR1 reads SNHLY; CDR2 reads FYNNEI. The CDR3 is CASSEIRAGYDYEQYF. The DNA of the CDR3 is TGTGCCAGCAGTGAAATTCGGGCAGGGTATGATTACGAGCAGTACTTC.

The V call is TRBV7-9, the J call TRBJ1-6; 7 bases agree with TRBD1. The germline V gene encodes CDR1 SEHNR and CDR2 FQNEAQ (reference sequence). This CDR3 spans 14 amino acids. Germline trimming cut 4 bases from V and 4 bases from J; bases unmatched to any gene: 1. The CDR3 here is CASSSTGYNSPLHF. Here the CDR3 DNA reads TGTGCCAGCAGCTCGACAGGGTATAATTCACCCCTCCACTTT.